This T cell receptor beta chain was sequenced during a study of shared clonotypes between healthy human individuals. Data came from immunoSEQ multiplex PCR; TCRdb stores just in-frame clones and leaves some out. This table has 1,500,000 or so clones, less than 99% appearing once. Germline CDR1 and CDR2: SGHDT and YYEEEE. V shed 4 bases and J 4 bases; nucleotides not matched to a gene: 10. The CDR3 sequence is 16 residues long. The receptor's source is a man aged 25 to 40 in good health. Sequencing used naive CD4+ T cells sorted from blood. Indicated subset: CD45RA+ positively selected. This chain links TRBV5-6 with TRBJ2-7; the match to TRBD1 covers 11 bases. The chain's CDR3 is CASSLQKRDRGYEQYF. The CDR3 coding sequence is TGTGCCAGCAGCCTACAAAAGAGGGACAGGGGGTACGAGCAGTACTTC.